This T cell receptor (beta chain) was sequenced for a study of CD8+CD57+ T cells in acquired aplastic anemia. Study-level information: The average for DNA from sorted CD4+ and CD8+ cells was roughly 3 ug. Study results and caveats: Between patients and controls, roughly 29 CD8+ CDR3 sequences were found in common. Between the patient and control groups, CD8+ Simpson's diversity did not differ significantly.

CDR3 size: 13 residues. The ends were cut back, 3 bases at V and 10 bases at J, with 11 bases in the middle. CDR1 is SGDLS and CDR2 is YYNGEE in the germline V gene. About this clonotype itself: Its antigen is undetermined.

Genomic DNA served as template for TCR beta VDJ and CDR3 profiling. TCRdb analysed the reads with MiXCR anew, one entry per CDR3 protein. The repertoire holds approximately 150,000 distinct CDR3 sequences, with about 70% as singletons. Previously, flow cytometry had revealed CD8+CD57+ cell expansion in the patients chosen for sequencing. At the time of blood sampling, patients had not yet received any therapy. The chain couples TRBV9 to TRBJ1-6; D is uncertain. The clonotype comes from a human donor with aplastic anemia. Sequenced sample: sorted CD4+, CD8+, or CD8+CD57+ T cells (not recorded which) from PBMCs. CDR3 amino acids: CASSAQESSPLHF. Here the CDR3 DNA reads TGTGCCAGCAGCGCACAAGAATCCTCACCCCTCCACTTT.